The 13 T cell receptor beta chains below all came from one sample that was sequenced in a study of shared clonotypes between healthy human individuals. Only in-frame clones appear in the TCRdb table, and some are missing; sequencing was by immunoSEQ multiplex PCR. This sample has around 330,000 clones, with roughly 70% found just once. The specimen sequenced was memory CD4+ T cells sorted from blood. Subset denoted: CD45RA-negative fraction. These TCRs come from a man younger than 45 in good health.

This clone was recorded once. The chain recombines TRBV2 with TRBJ1-1; no clear D. Between the trimmed V and J ends, which lost 3 bases and 3 bases, there was a span of 8 bases. Germline lookup yields CDR1 SNHLY and CDR2 FYNNEI. This CDR3 contains 13 residues. CDR3 nucleotide sequence: TGTGCCAGCAGTGATGAGAGAGACACTGAAGCTTTCTTT. Its protein is CASSDERDTEAFF.

V gene TRBV6-6 combines with J gene TRBJ1-1; D is undetermined. Germline V gene sequence: CDR1 MNHNY, CDR2 SVGAGI (reference sequence). This CDR3 has 13 residues. Trimming left V 4 bases short and J 3 bases short, with 9 bases between. Written as DNA, the CDR3 is TGTGCCAGCAGTTTCGTCAAGGACACTGAAGCTTTCTTT. Translation gives CASSFVKDTEAFF.

The J gene is TRBJ1-3, the V gene TRBV19; no definite D call. V lost 6 bases and J lost 0, with 9 bases in between. Germline loops: CDR1 LNHDA, CDR2 SQIVND (reference sequence). This CDR3 has 14 residues. This chain's CDR3 is CASRQQHSGNTIYF. CDR3 bases: TGTGCCAGTAGGCAACAACACTCTGGAAACACCATATATTTT.

The CDR3 coding sequence is TGCGCCAGCAGCTTGGAAACAGGACTAGACGCCTCAGCCAAAAACATTCAGTACTTC. Its protein is CASSLETGLDASAKNIQYF. The chain employs TRBV5-1 and TRBJ2-4, with TRBD2 matching over 7 bases. The CDR3 is 19 amino acids. Trimming at V came to 0 bases and at J to 0 bases, leaving 12 bases not matched to a gene. Germline CDR1 SGHRS, CDR2 YFSETQ. The variable domain in full, with the rest retrieved from reference TRBV5-1 and TRBJ2-4, is KAGVTQTPRYLIKTRGQQVTLSCSPISGHRSVSWYQQTPGQGLQFLFEYFSETQRNKGNFPGRFSGRQFSNSRSEMNVSTLELGDSALYLCASSLETGLDASAKNIQYFGAGTRLSVL.

The chain is built from TRBV7-8 and TRBJ1-1; 7 bases are a match to TRBD1. V lost 7 bases and J lost 2; bases outside the gene matches: 7. The CDR3 extends over 14 amino acids. Germline V gene lookup returns CDR1 SGHVS and CDR2 FQNEAQ. The CDR3 sequence: CASTWGQRNTEAFF. CDR3 nucleotide sequence: TGTGCCAGCACCTGGGGACAGAGAAACACTGAAGCTTTCTTT.

This clone was seen just once. The J gene is TRBJ2-2, the V gene TRBV5-1; 14 positions agree with TRBD2. The trim removed 3 bases at V and 3 bases at J, leaving 7 bases unmatched. The CDR3 has 18 residues. Looked up from germline, CDR1 is SGHRS and CDR2 is YFSETQ. The CDR3 region is CASSSDRGLAGDTGELFF. The CDR3 nucleotides are TGCGCCAGCAGCTCGGACAGGGGACTAGCGGGAGACACCGGGGAGCTGTTTTTT.

V usage is TRBV29-1 and J usage is TRBJ2-7; no clear D. CDR1 and CDR2 from the germline V gene are SQVTM and ANQGSEA. The V end was cut by 5 bases, the J end by 4 bases, with 12 bases between. This CDR3 region has 12 residues. The CDR3 protein is CSVFDGPYEQYF. The CDR3 nucleotides are TGCAGCGTTTTTGACGGCCCGTACGAGCAGTACTTC.

This clone is a singleton in its sample. This chain joins TRBV28 and TRBJ1-4, with 10 bases lining up with TRBD1. The CDR3 length is 14 residues. The germline gives CDR1 MDHEN, CDR2 SYDVKM. Unmatched junction bases numbered 6, after V lost 7 bases and J lost 7 bases. The CDR3 region is CASTDGQGGEKLFF. CDR3 in DNA: TGTGCCAGCACCGACGGACAGGGGGGTGAAAAACTGTTTTTT.

The chain employs TRBV14 and TRBJ2-5; either TRBD1 or TRBD2 may fit D (5 bases each). The CDR3 totals 15 residues. V dropped 4 bases and J dropped 2 bases, with 14 bases sitting between them. CDR1 and CDR2 (germline): SGHDN, FVKESK. The CDR3 region has the DNA TGTGCCAGCAGCCGCGTCGGGTGGGGGCAAGAGACCCAGTACTTC. This translates into CASSRVGWGQETQYF.

V and J are TRBV19 and TRBJ2-1; 10 positions match TRBD1. From germline, CDR1 is LNHDA and CDR2 SQIVND (reference sequence). The CDR3 spans 15 residues. After removal of 5 bases from V and 3 bases from J, the junction contained 4 bases not matched to a gene. CDR3 nucleotide sequence: TGTGCCAGTAGTCCCCGGACAGGGGGCTACAATGAGCAGTTCTTC. Amino acids: CASSPRTGGYNEQFF.

The genes are TRBV2 and TRBJ1-2; 11 bases are shared with TRBD1. Germline assignment: CDR1 SNHLY and CDR2 FYNNEI. The CDR3 extends over 15 amino acids. Trimming cost V 4 bases and J 4 bases; bases outside gene matches: 5. CDR3 DNA: TGTGCCAGCAGTGCCCGGGACAGGGGGACCTATGGCTACACCTTC. This encodes CASSARDRGTYGYTF.

V is TRBV7-2 and J is TRBJ2-1; 12 nucleotides line up with TRBD2. V was clipped by 6 bases and J by 4 bases; unmatched bases: 4. The CDR3 is made up of 15 amino acids. The V gene's germline CDR1 is SGHTA and CDR2 FQGNSA. CDR3 amino acids: CASRSGLAGYNEQFF. In nucleotides, the CDR3 is TGTGCCAGCAGGTCCGGACTAGCGGGGTACAATGAGCAGTTCTTC.

The rearrangement links TRBV4-1 to TRBJ1-2; D not resolved. Germline V gene lookup returns CDR1 MGHRA and CDR2 YSYEKL. CDR3 length: 14 residues. Trimming shortened V by 1 base and J by 4 bases, and 10 bases separated the two germline ends. Written as DNA, the CDR3 is TGCGCCAGCAGCCAAGCGTCTGGCGGCTATGGCTACACCTTC. Translation: CASSQASGGYGYTF.